A single sample gave rise to the 4 T cell receptor beta chains below, sequenced in a study of OX40 agonist ivuxolimab in advanced cancers. The library was produced with the immunoSEQ multiplex PCR assay. The table comes from immuneACCESS by way of TCRdb, which keeps in-frame sequences with V and J called. Part of the clones is missing from these tables; in studies checked, under half for an unresolved V gene and the rest for unknown reasons. The sample table contains 60,000 to 75,000 clones; only one count was recorded for approximately 88% of them. Of the sample, 4% to 5.5% is held by the ten largest clones. Sequencing was performed on CD4+ or CD8+ T cells sorted from blood, taken in a trial of the OX40 agonist ivuxolimab. Receptors originate from an adult with an advanced solid tumor such as melanoma, head and neck, liver or kidney cancer.

The rearrangement joins TRBV5-1 to TRBJ2-1, with 10 nucleotides matching TRBD2. The CDR3 extends over 15 amino acids. The J segment lost 0 bases and the V segment lost 8 bases, leaving 5 bases of the junction unmatched. Germline values: CDR1 SGHRS, CDR2 YFSETQ. CDR3 sequence reads: CASKERGGSYNEQFF. The CDR3 DNA reads TGCGCCAGTAAAGAGCGGGGGGGCTCCTACAATGAGCAGTTCTTC.

This chain connects TRBV5-1 to TRBJ2-1; D uncertain. Trimming took 4 bases from V and 0 from J, leaving 20 bases between them. CDR1 and CDR2 (germline): SGHRS, YFSETQ. There are 18 residues in the CDR3. The chain's CDR3 is CASSDATIGVHSYNEQFF. Written as DNA, the CDR3 is TGCGCCAGCAGCGACGCAACCATTGGGGTCCACTCCTACAATGAGCAGTTCTTC.

This clone was counted a single time. This chain connects TRBV27 to TRBJ2-7; 13 nucleotides match TRBD2. Germline trimming cut 10 bases from V and 2 bases from J; bases unmatched to any gene: 5. This CDR3 is 14 amino acids long. CDR1 and CDR2 (germline): MNHEY, SMNVEV (reference sequence). The CDR3 nucleotides read TGTGCCACTTGGACTAGCGGGAGTCCCTACGAGCAGTACTTC. It codes for CATWTSGSPYEQYF.

V gene TRBV18 combines with J gene TRBJ2-7; D gene uncertain. This CDR3 is built from 14 residues. V was trimmed by 2 bases and J by 5 bases, leaving 13 bases between them. CDR1 is KGHSH, CDR2 LQKENI, per germline. The CDR3 region has the DNA TGTGCCAGCTCACCAGGTGCCGTCCCTAACGAGCAGTACTTC. It specifies CASSPGAVPNEQYF. Variable domain in full (rest from reference TRBV18 and TRBJ2-7): NAGVMQNPRHLVRRRGQEARLRCSPMKGHSHVYWYRQLPEEGLKFMVYLQKENIIDESGMPKERFSAEFPKEGPSILRIQQVVRGDSAAYFCASSPGAVPNEQYFGPGTRLTVT.